This T cell receptor beta chain was identified during a study of a mutant IDH1 vaccine in newly diagnosed glioma. Germline V lookup: CDR1 SNHLY, CDR2 FYNNEI. The CDR3 covers 13 residues. Measured with immunoSEQ multiplex PCR; TCRdb has only the in-frame clones, and not every one. The sample includes about 26,000 clones, around four fifths of them seen just once. The time point is: week 5, during vaccination. It was 300 ug of mutant IDH1 20-mer peptide that made up each vaccine dose, given with topical imiquimod. Remarks on this clone: Its specificity is not known. At one of its ends the junction is not consistent with the germline gene, which may arise from a read error.

V is TRBV2 and J is TRBJ2-7, with D possibly TRBD1 on 6 matching bases. Here the sequenced sample was PBMCs, taken from a glioma patient whose treatment included an IDH1 peptide vaccine. This clonotype originated in a man aged 35 to 55 with glioma. Some clones in this sample may be carry-over from other donors' samples. The CDR3 spells CASSEEARGSLCF. The CDR3 DNA reads TGTGCCAGCAGTGAAGAGGCTAGGGGGTCGCTGTGCTTC.